This TCR beta chain was observed in a study of blood T cells in healthy people across ages. Study-level findings and limits: When set beside aged donors, long-lived donors presented more naive CD4+ cells and higher diversity. Percentage of naive T cells showed a strong correlation with TCR beta diversity.

It was with a sample-barcoded 5' primer and a J-beta primer mix that a second PCR of about 6 to 11 cycles was run. TCRdb fed the 5' RACE reads into MiXCR, producing one record per CDR3 protein. The table includes about 1.6 million distinct CDR3 sequences, about 35% detected once. For this clonotype: The antigen remains undetermined. A junction boundary mismatches the germline segment, possibly from a read error.

The CDR3 loop spans 17 amino acids. Germline loops: CDR1 SNHLY, CDR2 FYNNEI. Each sample gave at least 7 million isolated PBMCs. The sequenced material came from blood. The chain carries TRBV2 and TRBJ2-1, with TRBD1 matching 11 bases. This clonotype originated in a woman aged 30 to 39 in good health. CDR3 sequence reads: CASSVVGTGGYGNEQLF. The CDR3 region has the DNA TGTGCCAGCAGTGTGGTCGGGACAGGGGGTTACGGCAATGAGCAGCTCTTC.